The 5 T cell receptor beta chains listed next were all sequenced from one sample in a study of naive and memory T cell subsets. Two oligonucleotides, mixed equimolar, formed the beta constant-region primer covering TRBC1 and TRBC2. TCRdb re-called the UMI-ligation and nested PCR reads through MiXCR, storing one row per CDR3 protein. The table lists about 150,000 distinct CDR3 sequences, 15% to 20% of them singletons. Material for sequencing was naive CD4+ T cells from blood. The source is a human donor in good health.

The chain employs TRBV12-2 and TRBJ1-2; the table's D call, TRBD1, was not checked against the DNA. TRBV12-2 represents a pseudogene. The CDR3 is 17 amino acids. CDR3 sequence: CASRLDGQGSLNYGYTF. CDR3 sequence (DNA): TGTGCAAGTCGCTTAGACGGACAGGGGTCGCTGAACTATGGCTACACCTTC.

V gene TRBV7-2 combines with J gene TRBJ1-1; D may be TRBD1 (5 bases). V was pared by 5 bases and J by 1 base, with 11 bases between. CDR1 and CDR2 (germline): SGHTA, FQGNSA. The CDR3 loop spans 14 amino acids. The CDR3 loop is CASSQIGGNTEAFF. CDR3 sequence (DNA): TGTGCCAGCAGCCAAATTGGGGGGAACACTGAAGCTTTCTTT.

This rearrangement joins TRBV19 to TRBJ2-2; a possible D gene is TRBD1 (5 bases). Germline CDR1 and CDR2: LNHDA and SQIVND (reference sequence). This CDR3 comprises 14 residues. Between the trimmed V and J ends, which lost 3 bases and 6 bases, there was a span of 11 bases. CDR3 in amino acids: CASSIQGGSGELFF. Written as DNA, the CDR3 is TGTGCCAGTAGTATTCAGGGTGGCTCCGGGGAGCTGTTTTTT.

The chain couples TRBV7-9 to TRBJ2-1, with TRBD2 matching over 12 bases. Germline values: CDR1 SEHNR, CDR2 FQNEAQ (reference sequence). The CDR3 is 16 residues long. V trimming: 4 bases; J trimming: 1 base; junction bases outside the gene matches: 2. The CDR3 DNA is TGTGCCAGCAGCTCCGGGACTAGCGGGTCCTACAATGAGCAGTTCTTC. It translates to CASSSGTSGSYNEQFF.

In its sample, this clonotype was seen a few times. In DNA, the CDR3 is TGCGCCAGCAGCCCCGGACAGGGGCCCTCGTATTCACCCCTCCACTTT. Amino acid sequence: CASSPGQGPSYSPLHF. This chain connects TRBV5-1 to TRBJ1-6; 9 bases match TRBD1. The CDR3 has 16 amino acids. Germline V lookup: CDR1 SGHRS, CDR2 YFSETQ. Trimming took 4 bases from V and 8 from J; bases not matched to a gene: 10. The whole variable domain, remainder taken from reference TRBV5-1 and TRBJ1-6, is KAGVTQTPRYLIKTRGQQVTLSCSPISGHRSVSWYQQTPGQGLQFLFEYFSETQRNKGNFPGRFSGRQFSNSRSEMNVSTLELGDSALYLCASSPGQGPSYSPLHFGNGTRLTVT.